Given below is one TCR beta chain in context. The antigen remains undetermined. Trimming at V came to 4 bases and at J to 5 bases, leaving 11 bases not matched to a gene. This CDR3 spans 16 amino acids. The germline CDR1 and CDR2 sequences are LNHDA and SQIVND (reference sequence). The data belong to a study of PD-L1 blockade in urothelial cancer. About the study: Counts from blood samples showed a median of 141,255 T cells.

Indicated time point: pretreatment peripheral blood. Sampling of each patient yielded between 1 and 8 specimens, collected pretreatment and on-treatment. The method was immunoSEQ multiplex PCR; TCRdb's version includes in-frame clones alone and lacks a portion of them. The sample has about 130,000 clones, 65% to 85% seen once. Study outcomes and limitations: Prediction of better survival came from below-median pretreatment blood TCR clonality.

The sequence was collected from a man between 50 and 59 years old with urothelial cancer. The chain links TRBV19 to TRBJ2-1; TRBD2 matches at 7 bases. The sequences come from PBMCs, collected around atezolizumab (anti-PD-L1) treatment. Written as DNA, the CDR3 is TGTGCCAGTAGTAGAATTGGCGGGAGCACGCACAATGAGCAGTTCTTC. This codes for CASSRIGGSTHNEQFF. Variable domain in full (rest from reference TRBV19 and TRBJ2-1): DGGITQSPKYLFRKEGQNVTLSCEQNLNHDAMYWYRQDPGQGLRLIYYSQIVNDFQKGDIAEGYSVSREKKESFPLTVTSAQKNPTAFYLCASSRIGGSTHNEQFFGPGTRLTVL.